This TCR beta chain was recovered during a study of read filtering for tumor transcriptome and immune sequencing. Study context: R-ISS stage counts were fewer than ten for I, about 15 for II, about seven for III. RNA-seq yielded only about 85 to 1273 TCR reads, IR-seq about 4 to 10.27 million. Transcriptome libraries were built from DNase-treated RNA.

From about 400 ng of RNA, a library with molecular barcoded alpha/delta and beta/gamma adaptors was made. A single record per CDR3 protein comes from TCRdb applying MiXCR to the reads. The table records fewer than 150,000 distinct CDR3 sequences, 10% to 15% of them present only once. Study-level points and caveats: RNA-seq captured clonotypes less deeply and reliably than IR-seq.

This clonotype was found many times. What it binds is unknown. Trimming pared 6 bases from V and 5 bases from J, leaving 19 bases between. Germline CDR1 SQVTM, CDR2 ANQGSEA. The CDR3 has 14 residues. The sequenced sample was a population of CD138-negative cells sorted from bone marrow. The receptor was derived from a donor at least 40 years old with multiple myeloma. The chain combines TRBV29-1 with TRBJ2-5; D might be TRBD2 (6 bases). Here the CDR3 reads CSVVRLGGIETQYF. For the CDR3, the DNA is TGCAGCGTGGTCAGACTAGGAGGTATCGAGACCCAGTACTTC.